These 20 T cell receptor beta chains were sequenced from one sample in a study of cytomegalovirus exposure and HLA in healthy donors. Both 60 Vbeta primers and 13 Jbeta primers went into the PCR. Clones were sequenced by immunoSEQ multiplex PCR, and TCRdb holds only the in-frame ones, with some missing. The data show over 70,000 clones, with approximately 80% seen just once and 32% held by the top ten. Sequenced sample: PBMCs. The receptors were sampled from a man aged 45 to 65 in good health and CMV-seropositive.

This clone was detected once. This chain connects TRBV5-1 to TRBJ2-7; 10 bases are a match to TRBD2. The J segment lost 6 bases and the V segment lost 2 bases, leaving 8 bases of the junction unmatched. Germline CDR1 is SGHRS and CDR2 is YFSETQ. This CDR3 is 15 amino acids long. The CDR3 here is CASSLFSGRAGEQYF. CDR3 coding DNA: TGCGCCAGCAGCTTATTCAGCGGGAGGGCAGGCGAGCAGTACTTC.

V is TRBV4-2 and J is TRBJ1-6; 10 bases fit TRBD1. This CDR3 has 14 residues. V dropped 5 bases and J dropped 7; count of bases not matched to a gene: 2. CDR1 and CDR2 from the germline V gene are LGHNA and YNFKEQ. The CDR3 spells CASSSDRGNSPLHF. The CDR3, as DNA: TGTGCCAGCAGCTCGGACAGGGGGAATTCACCCCTCCACTTT.

This clone was found a few times. The chain has TRBV10-3 and TRBJ2-1; D remains unclear. The CDR3 loop spans 14 amino acids. V was pared by 7 bases and J by 0 bases, with 10 bases between. Germline CDR1 reads ENHRY; CDR2 reads SYGVKD. CDR3 residues: CAITPSLSYNEQFF. The CDR3 DNA sequence: TGTGCCATCACCCCCTCCCTCTCCTACAATGAGCAGTTCTTC.

The V and J genes are TRBV18 and TRBJ2-5, with 8 positions matching TRBD1. Looked up from germline, CDR1 is KGHSH and CDR2 is LQKENI. The CDR3 extends over 15 amino acids. J was trimmed by 5 bases and V by 4 bases; bases with no gene match: 9. CDR3 bases: TGTGCCAGCTCACGCACCAGGGGGCCAAGGGAGACCCAGTACTTC. It specifies CASSRTRGPRETQYF.

This clone is classed as medium-sized (0.01 to 0.1%). The chain has TRBV5-4 and TRBJ2-2, with TRBD2 as a possible D gene (6 bases). Between the trimmed V and J ends, which lost 3 bases and 1 base, there was a span of 13 bases. CDR3 length equals 16 residues. Germline values: CDR1 SGHNT, CDR2 YYREEE (reference sequence). The chain's CDR3 is CASSSGSGRNTGELFF. CDR3 DNA sequence: TGTGCCAGCAGCTCGGGTAGCGGCCGGAACACCGGGGAGCTGTTTTTT.

About this clone itself: Distinct nucleotide sequences in the sample also encode this CDR3. The V gene is TRBV9, the J gene TRBJ2-1; D unresolved. CDR3 length equals 15 residues. V gave up 2 bases and J gave up 1 base, with 10 bases separating them. CDR1 is SGDLS, CDR2 YYNGEE, per germline. Here the CDR3 DNA reads TGTGCCAGCAGCGTGCTAGGCCGATCCTACAATGAGCAGTTCTTC. As protein: CASSVLGRSYNEQFF.

The chain uses TRBV5-1 and TRBJ2-1; 7 bases agree with TRBD1. The CDR3 contains 14 residues. The V segment lost 4 bases and the J segment 6 bases; nucleotides outside the gene matches: 7. The germline V gene encodes CDR1 SGHRS and CDR2 YFSETQ. The CDR3: CASSLRQGPNEQFF. CDR3 DNA sequence: TGCGCCAGCAGCCTACGACAGGGCCCCAATGAGCAGTTCTTC.

The chain combines TRBV5-1 with TRBJ2-7; D call uncertain. Germline values: CDR1 SGHRS, CDR2 YFSETQ. This CDR3 region has 13 residues. Trimming left V 7 bases short and J 0 bases short, with 11 bases between. CDR3 bases: TGCGCCAGCGCCGAAACTGACTCCTACGAGCAGTACTTC. Protein: CASAETDSYEQYF. Looking up the rest from reference TRBV5-1 and TRBJ2-7 gives the full variable domain: KAGVTQTPRYLIKTRGQQVTLSCSPISGHRSVSWYQQTPGQGLQFLFEYFSETQRNKGNFPGRFSGRQFSNSRSEMNVSTLELGDSALYLCASAETDSYEQYFGPGTRLTVT.

V and J are TRBV15 and TRBJ2-7, with TRBD2 matching over 12 bases. V lost 5 bases, J lost 7 bases, and 18 bases stayed unmatched. Germline lookup yields CDR1 LNHNV and CDR2 YYDKDF (reference sequence). The CDR3 is 18 amino acids. CDR3 nucleotide sequence: TGTGCCACCAGCCGACTTCCCCCCCGACTAGCGGGAGTGTATGAGCAGTACTTC. This encodes CATSRLPPRLAGVYEQYF.

The chain joins TRBV7-2 to TRBJ1-1, with D perhaps TRBD1 (6 bases). Germline V CDR1 and CDR2: SGHTA, FQGNSA. CDR3 length: 13 amino acids. The V end was cut by 5 bases, the J end by 1 base, with 8 bases between. The CDR3 bases are TGTGCCAGCAGCGGACAGCCGAACACTGAAGCTTTCTTT. Translating it yields CASSGQPNTEAFF.

V usage is TRBV18 and J usage is TRBJ1-5; the D is unclear. The CDR3 is made up of 14 amino acids. CDR1 is KGHSH and CDR2 is LQKENI in the germline V gene. Deletions cut 3 bases from V and 5 bases from J, with 11 bases between. The CDR3 bases are TGTGCCAGCTCACCCCGAAGTGGGCATCAGCCCCAGCATTTT. It yields the protein CASSPRSGHQPQHF. Combining the CDR3 with reference TRBV18 and TRBJ1-5 gives the whole variable domain NAGVMQNPRHLVRRRGQEARLRCSPMKGHSHVYWYRQLPEEGLKFMVYLQKENIIDESGMPKERFSAEFPKEGPSILRIQQVVRGDSAAYFCASSPRSGHQPQHFGDGTRLSIL.

This chain uses TRBV6-5 with TRBJ2-7; D gene ambiguous. The CDR3 sequence is 13 residues long. The V and J ends lost 6 bases and 3 bases respectively, with 12 bases between them. Germline CDR1 and CDR2: MNHEY and SVGAGI. The CDR3 nucleotides read TGTGCCAGCAGAGCCCCAGGAAACTACGAGCAGTACTTC. It yields the protein CASRAPGNYEQYF.

J is TRBJ1-3 and V is TRBV14, with a weak D call TRBD1 (5 bases). V lost 1 base to trimming and J lost 3 bases, with 10 bases between them. The CDR3 extends over 15 amino acids. Germline loops: CDR1 SGHDN, CDR2 FVKESK. CDR3 sequence reads: CASSQVGGSGNTIYF. In DNA form, the CDR3 reads TGTGCCAGCAGCCAAGTCGGGGGTAGTGGAAACACCATATATTTT.

The chain employs TRBV6-5 and TRBJ2-7; 7 bases agree with TRBD2. The ends lost 6 bases at V and 1 base at J; junction bases unmatched: 9. The CDR3 runs 15 residues. Germline V CDR1 and CDR2: MNHEY, SVGAGI. CDR3 sequence: CASSEIKRGSYEQYF. Written as DNA, the CDR3 is TGTGCCAGCAGCGAGATCAAGCGGGGTTCCTACGAGCAGTACTTC.

This clone has just one count. The genes are TRBV19 and TRBJ1-1; TRBD1 might be the D (5 bases). Deletions cut 0 bases from V and 12 bases from J, with 14 bases between. Per germline, CDR1 LNHDA and CDR2 SQIVND (reference sequence). The CDR3 runs to 13 residues. CDR3 in DNA: TGTGCCAGTAGTATAGATCAGGGCTTCAGGACTTTCTTT. Protein sequence: CASSIDQGFRTFF.

The chain links TRBV19 to TRBJ1-2; 7 nucleotides agree with TRBD1. Trimming removed 6 bases from V and 6 bases from J; junction bases left unmatched: 10. The germline CDR1 and CDR2 sequences are LNHDA and SQIVND (reference sequence). The CDR3 runs 14 residues. CDR3 sequence reads: CASSRDRVRDGYTF. DNA for the CDR3: TGTGCCAGTAGCCGAGACAGGGTCCGAGATGGCTACACCTTC. Complete variable domain (other parts from reference TRBV19 and TRBJ1-2): DGGITQSPKYLFRKEGQNVTLSCEQNLNHDAMYWYRQDPGQGLRLIYYSQIVNDFQKGDIAEGYSVSREKKESFPLTVTSAQKNPTAFYLCASSRDRVRDGYTFGSGTRLTVV.

The V gene is TRBV4-1, the J gene TRBJ2-5, with D perhaps matching TRBD2 (5 bases). V gave up 1 base and J gave up 5 bases, with 14 bases separating them. The CDR3 is 15 amino acids. Germline-derived CDR1 and CDR2 are MGHRA and YSYEKL. The CDR3 DNA reads as TGCGCCAGCAGCCAAGGTGGCCTAGCTGGTGAGACCCAGTACTTC. This sequence encodes CASSQGGLAGETQYF.

CDR3 region: CASYSGSGQETQYF. The CDR3 nucleotides read TGTGCCAGCTACAGCGGGAGTGGGCAAGAGACCCAGTACTTC. V is TRBV2 and J is TRBJ2-5; TRBD2 matches 8 bases. The CDR3 consists of 14 residues. CDR1 is SNHLY and CDR2 is FYNNEI in the germline V gene. With V trimmed by 8 bases and J by 2 bases, 7 bases remained unmatched.

A note on this clone: Relative to the germline gene, one junction end is altered; a read error may explain this. J is TRBJ1-4 and V is TRBV5-4; D possibly corresponds to TRBD1 (6 bases). The CDR3 is 17 residues long. Germline V gives CDR1 SGHNT, CDR2 YYREEE (reference sequence). The CDR3 coding sequence is TGCGCCAGCAGCCATGAAAACAGCAGGGGTGTTGGAGAAAAACTGTTTTTT. The encoded protein is CASSHENSRGVGEKLFF.

The rearrangement joins TRBV5-6 to TRBJ2-7; 10 positions agree with TRBD2. This CDR3 region has 14 residues. The V and J ends lost 3 bases and 4 bases, in that order; junction bases with no gene match: 4. Germline V lookup: CDR1 SGHDT, CDR2 YYEEEE. CDR3 in DNA: TGTGCCAGCAGCTCGTGGACTAGCGGTTACGAGCAGTACTTC. Translating it yields CASSSWTSGYEQYF.